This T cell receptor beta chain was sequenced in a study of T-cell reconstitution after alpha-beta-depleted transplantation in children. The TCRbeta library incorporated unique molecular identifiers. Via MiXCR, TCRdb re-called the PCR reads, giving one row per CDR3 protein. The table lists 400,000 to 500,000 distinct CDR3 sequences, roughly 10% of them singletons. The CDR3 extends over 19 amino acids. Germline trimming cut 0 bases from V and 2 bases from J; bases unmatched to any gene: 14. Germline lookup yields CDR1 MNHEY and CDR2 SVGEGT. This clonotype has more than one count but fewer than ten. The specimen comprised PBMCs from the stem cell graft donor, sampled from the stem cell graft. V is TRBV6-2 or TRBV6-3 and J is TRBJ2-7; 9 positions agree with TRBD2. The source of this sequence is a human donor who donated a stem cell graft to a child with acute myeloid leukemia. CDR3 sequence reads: CASSYSSLASGTVTYEQYF. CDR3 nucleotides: TGTGCCAGCAGTTACTCGTCTCTCGCTAGCGGGACCGTAACCTACGAGCAGTACTTC.